Presented here are 9 T cell receptor beta chains from one specimen sequenced in a study of CD4 T cells in relation to SARS-CoV-2 and coronaviruses. No antigen is known for these receptors. The data were produced by immunoSEQ multiplex PCR, yet TCRdb's version contains in-frame clones alone and is incomplete. The sample has 25,000 to 30,000 clones, roughly four fifths seen once. CD4+ T cells from unexposed donors were obtained before the COVID-19 pandemic (2011-2018). The cells were cultured for over eight days before CD4+ T cells were isolated. Sample: CD4+ T cells from PBMCs, cultured in vitro. The source is a human donor in good health.

The chain uses TRBV5-1 and TRBJ2-5; D uncertain. CDR3 length: 14 residues. Between the trimmed V and J ends, which lost 0 bases and 4 bases, there was a span of 10 bases. Per germline, CDR1 SGHRS and CDR2 YFSETQ. The chain's CDR3 is CASSLGPDGETQYF. The DNA for the CDR3 is TGCGCCAGCAGCTTGGGGCCGGACGGAGAGACCCAGTACTTC.

J is TRBJ2-5 and V is TRBV7-2; D uncertain. Germline V CDR1 and CDR2: SGHTA, FQGNSA. V was cut by 3 bases and J by 7 bases, with 12 bases left in between. CDR3 size: 13 residues. The DNA of the CDR3 is TGTGCCAGCAGCTTGGGCAGGTCAGGGACCCAGTACTTC. Translating gives CASSLGRSGTQYF.

This rearrangement joins TRBV5-1 to TRBJ2-7, with 10 bases lining up with TRBD1. V was clipped by 0 bases and J by 5 bases; unmatched bases: 5. The CDR3 spans 15 residues. Germline loops: CDR1 SGHRS, CDR2 YFSETQ. The CDR3 sequence: CASSLEGQGIDEQYF. CDR3 DNA sequence: TGCGCCAGCAGCTTGGAGGGACAGGGGATCGACGAGCAGTACTTC.

The chain has TRBV21-1 and TRBJ2-1; TRBD2, the D gene given by the table, was not confirmed from the DNA. TRBV21-1 is deemed a pseudogene. CDR3 length: 16 residues. The CDR3 is CASSQRPGVAYNEQFF. The CDR3 nucleotides read TGTGCCAGCAGCCAAAGGCCGGGGGTGGCCTACAATGAGCAGTTCTTC.

V usage is TRBV6-5 and J usage is TRBJ2-1; no clear D. Germline lookup yields CDR1 MNHEY and CDR2 SVGAGI. This CDR3 has 11 amino acids. V was cut by 5 bases and J by 10 bases, with 9 bases left in between. CDR3 in amino acids: CASSQNWEQFF. The CDR3 DNA sequence: TGTGCCAGCAGTCAAAACTGGGAGCAGTTCTTC.

The rearrangement joins TRBV9 to TRBJ2-7; D possibly uses TRBD1 or TRBD2 (5 bases each). This CDR3 spans 13 amino acids. The germline V gene encodes CDR1 SGDLS and CDR2 YYNGEE. Trimming stripped 4 bases from V and 6 bases from J, with 14 bases between. The CDR3 reads CASSSGAGAEQYF. As DNA, the CDR3 is TGTGCCAGCAGCTCCGGGGCCGGAGCCGAGCAGTACTTC.

The rearrangement links TRBV9 to TRBJ2-5, with 7 bases that match TRBD1. Unmatched junction bases numbered 10, after V lost 0 bases and J lost 5 bases. This CDR3 has 16 residues. The V gene's germline CDR1 is SGDLS and CDR2 YYNGEE. The CDR3 sequence: CASSVGVGGLSETQYF. CDR3 DNA sequence: TGTGCCAGCAGCGTAGGGGTAGGGGGCCTTTCGGAGACCCAGTACTTC.

The CDR3 sequence is CASSISRSLTYEQYF. Written as DNA, the CDR3 is TGTGCCAGTAGTATATCGCGGAGTTTAACCTACGAGCAGTACTTC. This sequence joins TRBV19 and TRBJ2-7; D not certain. The germline V gene has CDR1 LNHDA and CDR2 SQIVND (reference sequence). This CDR3 spans 15 amino acids. Trimming left V 2 bases short and J 2 bases short, with 13 bases between.

Points on this clone: At one end, the junction sequence differs from germline, possibly due to a read error. V is TRBV4-3 and J is TRBJ2-3; D may match TRBD1 or TRBD2 (5 bases each). The CDR3 spans 13 residues. In germline, CDR1 is LGHNA, CDR2 YSLEER. The CDR3 here is CASSQDRLGERHF. CDR3 nucleotide sequence: TGCGCCAGCAGCCAAGATCGGTTAGGGGAGCGACATTTT.